These 23 T cell receptor beta chains came from one sample sequenced in a study of T cells in Graves' hyperthyroidism and ophthalmopathy (dated by TCRdb to between 2017 and 2020). The library was made by multiplex PCR. This sample was sequenced with an Illumina HiSeq 2000. TCR beta CDR3 regions were amplified from RNA transcripts. For the first round of RT-PCR on the TCR CDR3, the HTBI primer set was used together with the Qiagen OneStep RT-PCR kit. The public reads were reprocessed in TCRdb via fastp at Q25 and MiXCR, keeping in-frame beta chains. Records with the same CDR3 protein are collapsed into one entry carrying the most frequent genes and DNA. This sample is represented by around 760,000 distinct CDR3 sequences; about 35% of them were singletons. The ten largest account for roughly 31% of the sample. The sample comprised blood. These receptor sequences come from a woman between 35 and 50 years old with Graves' hyperthyroidism.

This clonotype has at least ten counts. The V gene is TRBV19, the J gene TRBJ1-2, with D perhaps TRBD1 (6 bases). Germline V gives CDR1 LNHDA, CDR2 SQIVND (reference sequence). The CDR3 contains 12 residues. Trimming shortened V by 7 bases and J by 4 bases, and 10 bases separated the two germline ends. CDR3 in amino acids: CASTDRSYGYTF. As DNA, the CDR3 is TGTGCCAGTACTGACAGGTCCTATGGCTACACCTTC. Full variable domain (outside the CDR3, taken from reference TRBV19 and TRBJ1-2): DGGITQSPKYLFRKEGQNVTLSCEQNLNHDAMYWYRQDPGQGLRLIYYSQIVNDFQKGDIAEGYSVSREKKESFPLTVTSAQKNPTAFYLCASTDRSYGYTFGSGTRLTVV.

On this clonotype: One end of the junction is discordant with germline, which a read error may explain. This sequence joins TRBV7-9 and TRBJ1-1; TRBD1 is a possible D gene (5 bases). Germline CDR1 and CDR2: SEHNR and FQNEAQ (reference sequence). The CDR3 sequence is 16 residues long. As DNA, the CDR3 is TGCGTCAGCAGCCCCTGGTTGGGGGTCTATCCCACTGAAGCTTTCTTT. Translation: CVSSPWLGVYPTEAFF.

In its sample, this clonotype was seen a few times. The rearrangement links TRBV20-1 to TRBJ1-1, with unresolved D. V was shortened by 8 bases and J by 2 bases, with 12 bases between the two germline ends. CDR3 size: 12 residues. Germline CDR1 reads DFQATT; CDR2 reads SNEGSKA (reference sequence). CDR3 in DNA: TGCAGTACGGCCTGCTGTAACACTGAAGCTTTCTTT. It encodes CSTACCNTEAFF.

In this sample, this clonotype turned up many times. The chain joins TRBV7-6 to TRBJ1-4; D is unresolved. The CDR3 extends over 15 amino acids. Trimming took off 1 base at V and 3 bases at J, with 9 bases between the two ends. Germline loops: CDR1 SGHVS, CDR2 FNYEAQ. The CDR3 nucleotides are TGTGCCAGCAGCTTAGTGTGGGGAGCTAATGAAAAACTGTTTTTT. This sequence encodes CASSLVWGANEKLFF.

This clonotype was recorded at least ten times. The chain couples TRBV7-9 to TRBJ1-1; maybe TRBD1 (5 bases). Germline-derived CDR1 and CDR2 are SEHNR and FQNEAQ (reference sequence). The V gene lost 11 bases and the J gene lost 5 bases, with 21 bases spanning the gap. This CDR3 has 14 amino acids. The DNA for the CDR3 is TGTGCCGTAGCTCCCCCCGGGGCATGGACTGAAGCTTTCTTT. It specifies CAVAPPGAWTEAFF. Filled out from reference TRBV7-9 and TRBJ1-1, the complete variable domain reads DTGVSQNPRHKITKRGQNVTFRCDPISEHNRLYWYRQTLGQGPEFLTYFQNEAQLEKSRLLSDRFSAERPKGSFSTLEIQRTEQGDSAMYLCAVAPPGAWTEAFFGQGTRLTVV.

Note on this clonotype: This could be a read error, since a much larger clone is one nucleotide away. The CDR3 DNA follows: TGTGCCAGCAGCTTAGATGGCGGGATCAACACTGAAGCTTTCTTT. Its protein product is CASSLDGGINTEAFF. The rearrangement uses TRBV7-2 and TRBJ1-1, with D uncertain. There are 15 residues in the CDR3. V was shortened by 1 base and J by 2 bases, with 11 bases between the two germline ends. Germline V lookup: CDR1 SGHTA, CDR2 FQGNSA.

This clonotype appeared many times. The rearrangement joins TRBV7-6 to TRBJ1-1; the D is unclear. Germline V gene lookup returns CDR1 SGHVS and CDR2 FNYEAQ. V was cut by 5 bases and J by 6 bases, with 28 bases left in between. This CDR3 has 18 amino acids. Here the CDR3 reads CASSLREGGSIGAPEAFF. The CDR3, as DNA: TGTGCCAGCAGCCTGAGGGAGGGCGGGAGCATAGGCGCACCTGAAGCTTTCTTT.

This clonotype was detected many times. This chain connects TRBV20-1 to TRBJ1-5; D call uncertain. Germline assignment: CDR1 DFQATT and CDR2 SNEGSKA (reference sequence). V was clipped by 3 bases and J by 14 bases, with 20 bases between them. The CDR3 contains 13 residues. CDR3 bases: TGCAGTGCTAGCGCCCCAGGCGGTACAGTCGAGCATTTT. It encodes CSASAPGGTVEHF.

This clonotype is a singleton in its sample. CDR3 bases: TGTGCCACCAGTAGCCAGGGCCAAGAGACCCAGCATTTT. It translates to CATSSQGQETQHF. The chain recombines TRBV19 with TRBJ1-5; tentative D call: TRBD1 (5 bases). The CDR3 has 13 residues. Germline loops: CDR1 LNHDA, CDR2 SQIVND (reference sequence). V lost 10 bases and J lost 11, with 21 bases in between. Full variable domain (remainder filled in from reference TRBV19 and TRBJ1-5): DGGITQSPKYLFRKEGQNVTLSCEQNLNHDAMYWYRQDPGQGLRLIYYSQIVNDFQKGDIAEGYSVSREKKESFPLTVTSAQKNPTAFYLCATSSQGQETQHFGDGTRLSIL.

This clonotype was observed many times. The chain recombines TRBV25-1 with TRBJ2-2; D is perhaps TRBD1 (5 bases). This CDR3 is 13 amino acids long. V was shortened by 5 bases and J by 4 bases, with 8 bases between the two germline ends. Germline V gene sequence: CDR1 MGHDK, CDR2 SYGVNS. The CDR3 region has the DNA TGTGCCAGCAGTAAAGGGGCCACCGGGGAGCTGTTTTTT. As protein: CASSKGATGELFF.

This clonotype was observed a handful of times. This chain joins TRBV29-1 and TRBJ2-2; 14 nucleotides align to TRBD2. The V and J ends lost 4 bases and 5 bases, in that order; junction bases with no gene match: 9. Germline assignment: CDR1 SQVTM and CDR2 ANQGSEA. This CDR3 comprises 17 residues. CDR3 nucleotide sequence: TGCAGCGTTGCAGGGACTAGCGGGAGTCTTGAGACCGGGGAGCTGTTTTTT. It yields the protein CSVAGTSGSLETGELFF.

This clonotype was recorded at least ten times. The J gene is TRBJ1-2, the V gene TRBV12-3 or TRBV12-4; D gene ambiguous. The ends were cut back, 5 bases at V and 4 bases at J, with 11 bases in the middle. CDR3 size: 13 residues. The CDR3 coding sequence is TGTGCCAGCAGTCAAGACGGGCTCTATGGCTACACCTTC. It translates to CASSQDGLYGYTF.

The rearrangement uses TRBV5-1 and TRBJ1-1; D is undetermined. Germline CDR1 reads SGHRS; CDR2 reads YFSETQ. V was clipped by 3 bases and J by 4 bases, with 10 bases between them. The CDR3 loop spans 13 amino acids. The CDR3 DNA follows: TGCGCCAGCAGCTCGGAGGTCGGCACTGAAGCTTTCTTT. Protein product: CASSSEVGTEAFF.

At least ten counts were recorded for this clonotype. The J gene is TRBJ1-2, the V gene TRBV7-6; tentative D call: TRBD1 (5 bases). The CDR3 spans 14 residues. CDR1 and CDR2 from the germline V gene are SGHVS and FNYEAQ. Deletions cut 0 bases from V and 6 bases from J, with 11 bases between. The CDR3 region is CASSLAMGGDGYTF. The CDR3 nucleotides read TGTGCCAGCAGCTTAGCGATGGGGGGGGATGGCTACACCTTC.

The rearrangement joins TRBV28 to TRBJ1-2; the D is unclear. This CDR3 is built from 14 residues. With 2 bases removed from V and 4 bases from J, the gap between germline ends came to 11 bases. Germline V gene data show CDR1 as MDHEN and CDR2 as SYDVKM. CDR3 DNA sequence: TGTGCCAGCAGTTTAATTACGGGTGGCTATGGCTACACCTTC. Residues: CASSLITGGYGYTF.

This rearrangement joins TRBV28 to TRBJ2-7, with 11 bases matching TRBD2. Near its end, the DNA agrees better with TRBJ2-1, so the J call may be wrong. CDR1 and CDR2 from the germline V gene are MDHEN and SYDVKM. The CDR3 spans 14 residues. CDR3 in amino acids: CASGPILAGVEQFF. CDR3 DNA: TGTGCCAGCGGCCCCATACTAGCGGGAGTTGAGCAGTTCTTC.

This clonotype was detected ten times or more. The chain uses TRBV7-2 and TRBJ2-7, with D hard to call. CDR3 size: 14 residues. CDR1 is SGHTA, CDR2 FQGNSA, per germline. The V and J ends lost 0 bases and 3 bases respectively, with 9 bases between them. The CDR3 nucleotides are TGTGCCAGCAGCTTAGCGCACATCTTCTACGAGCAGTACTTC. Residues: CASSLAHIFYEQYF.

This clonotype was picked up many times. This chain connects TRBV29-1 to TRBJ1-1; 8 nucleotides agree with TRBD1. CDR3 size: 13 residues. Unmatched junction bases numbered 4, after V lost 6 bases and J lost 1 base. Germline CDR1 SQVTM, CDR2 ANQGSEA. CDR3 sequence (DNA): TGCAGCGTGATGACAGGGGAGAACACTGAAGCTTTCTTT. It is translated as CSVMTGENTEAFF.

This clonotype was observed a handful of times. This chain uses TRBV10-2 with TRBJ1-1, with D unresolved. With 8 bases removed from V and 1 base from J, the gap between germline ends came to 8 bases. CDR3 length: 12 amino acids. Germline assignment: CDR1 WSHSY and CDR2 SAAADI. For the CDR3, the DNA is TGCGCCAGCGTCCGGGGGAACACTGAAGCTTTCTTT. Residues: CASVRGNTEAFF.

This clonotype was seen a few times. The chain is built from TRBV9 and TRBJ2-2; 8 bases match TRBD2. Germline values: CDR1 SGDLS, CDR2 YYNGEE. This CDR3 has 16 residues. The V segment lost 0 bases and the J segment 4 bases; nucleotides outside the gene matches: 5. Here the CDR3 DNA reads TGTGCCAGCAGCGTAGCGGTAGCGGGACCCACCGGGGAGCTGTTTTTT. Its translation: CASSVAVAGPTGELFF.

The rearrangement links TRBV20-1 to TRBJ2-7; 10 nucleotides match TRBD2. The V and J ends lost 4 bases and 7 bases, in that order; junction bases with no gene match: 10. CDR1 and CDR2 from the germline V gene are DFQATT and SNEGSKA (reference sequence). The CDR3 has 14 residues. CDR3: CSAMGLAGADEQYF. CDR3 DNA sequence: TGCAGTGCTATGGGGCTAGCGGGGGCGGATGAGCAGTACTTC.

This clonotype was counted only a few times. The chain is built from TRBV7-2 and TRBJ2-7; tentatively, D is TRBD2 (5 bases). Germline CDR1 reads SGHTA; CDR2 reads FQGNSA. V gave up 1 base and J gave up 4 bases, with 14 bases separating them. The CDR3 has 15 residues. This chain's CDR3 is CASSLDRRGLYEQYF. The DNA of the CDR3 is TGTGCCAGCAGCTTAGATCGGCGAGGGCTGTACGAGCAGTACTTC.

This clonotype has just a few counts. The chain recombines TRBV6-6 with TRBJ1-1; perhaps TRBD1 as D (6 bases). Germline lookup yields CDR1 MNHNY and CDR2 SVGAGI (reference sequence). The length of the CDR3 is 12 residues. V lost 5 bases, J lost 6 bases, and 10 bases lay in between. CDR3 nucleotides: TGTGCCAGCAGTGAACAGGGCGCTGAAGCTTTCTTT. Protein sequence: CASSEQGAEAFF.